The T cell receptor (beta chain) described here comes from a study of radiotherapy plus CTLA-4 blockade in lung cancer. A single count supports this clone. Germline V CDR1 and CDR2: SGHTA, FQGTGA. The CDR3 runs to 13 residues. V dropped 5 bases and J dropped 4; count of bases not matched to a gene: 3. Sequencing was performed with immunoSEQ multiplex PCR; in TCRdb, only in-frame clones are kept and a portion is missing. In the table there are around 78,000 clones, 60% to 85% of which are singletons. Participants had chemo-refractory metastatic non-small-cell lung cancer and were treated with focal radiation plus ipilimumab CTLA-4 blockade.

Sequencing used peripheral blood, obtained from a patient treated with radiotherapy plus ipilimumab. This chain uses TRBV7-3 with TRBJ2-5; TRBD1 aligns across 8 bases. The sequence was collected from a human donor with non-small cell lung cancer who had a partial response to radiotherapy plus ipilimumab. Some clones in this sample may be carry-over from other donors' samples. The CDR3 DNA is TGTGCCAGCAGCAGCGACAGGGGAGAGACCCAGTACTTC. Translation gives CASSSDRGETQYF.